This T cell receptor beta chain was obtained from a study of blood T cells in healthy people across ages. With regard to this clonotype: The antigen remains unidentified.

Next came a second PCR, run for roughly 6 to 11 cycles, which used a sample-barcoded 5' primer along with a J-beta primer mix. From the 5' RACE reads, TCRdb called clonotypes with MiXCR, one entry per CDR3 protein. The sample shows about 800,000 distinct CDR3 sequences, roughly 25% of them seen only once. Peripheral blood from each donor was collected in a volume of 8.5 to 10 milliliters. The study isolated at least 7 million PBMCs from each sample. Study-wide results and limits: Older age went with lower TCR beta diversity per million T cells, in a roughly linear way.

In addition, the sample was reused for a study of T cells of mothers and their children. As that study records: With unrelated pairs as the comparison, related mother-child pairs had a slightly higher overlap that was not significant.

The TCR sequence derives from a boy aged 10-17 years in good health. Material: blood.

CDR3 sequence (DNA): TGTGCCTGGAGACTTCAGGACCTATCTGGGGCCAACGTCCTGACTTTC. It specifies CAWRLQDLSGANVLTF. The chain joins TRBV30 to TRBJ2-6; D is ambiguous. The germline V and J ends were trimmed by 3 bases and 1 base, with 13 bases remaining between them. Germline CDR1 is GTSNPN and CDR2 is SVGIG (reference sequence). CDR3 size: 16 residues.